Sequencing of this T cell receptor (beta chain) was carried out in a study of cytomegalovirus exposure and HLA in healthy donors. Study-wide points: For most TCR beta V segments, an earlier analysis put the productive rate at about 87% or about 30% of the time. Other equally common chains were less clonally expanded than HLA-associated TCR beta chains, a later analysis showed. A later analysis linked a missense variant in DCLRE1C to the trimming of TCR beta V and J genes. Upon later analysis, TCR association rates were observed to vary by HLA locus, being highest for DRB1 and lowest for HLA-C.

Germline V gene sequence: CDR1 KGHSH, CDR2 LQKENI. Trimming left V 1 base short and J 7 bases short, with 15 bases between. CDR3 length equals 15 residues. Worth noting for this clone: No antigen is known for it.

The primer mix had 60 Vbeta and 13 Jbeta primers. TCRdb's table, derived via immunoSEQ multiplex PCR, lists solely in-frame clones and lacks some. This table holds 85,000 to 100,000 clones, more than 65% found once. The receptor was isolated from a human donor in good health. The sample consisted of PBMCs. The chain has TRBV18 and TRBJ2-3; a weak D match, TRBD1 (6 bases). Written as DNA, the CDR3 is TGTGCCAGCTCACCACGGCCGGAAGGGGGAAATACGCAGTATTTT. Translated: CASSPRPEGGNTQYF.